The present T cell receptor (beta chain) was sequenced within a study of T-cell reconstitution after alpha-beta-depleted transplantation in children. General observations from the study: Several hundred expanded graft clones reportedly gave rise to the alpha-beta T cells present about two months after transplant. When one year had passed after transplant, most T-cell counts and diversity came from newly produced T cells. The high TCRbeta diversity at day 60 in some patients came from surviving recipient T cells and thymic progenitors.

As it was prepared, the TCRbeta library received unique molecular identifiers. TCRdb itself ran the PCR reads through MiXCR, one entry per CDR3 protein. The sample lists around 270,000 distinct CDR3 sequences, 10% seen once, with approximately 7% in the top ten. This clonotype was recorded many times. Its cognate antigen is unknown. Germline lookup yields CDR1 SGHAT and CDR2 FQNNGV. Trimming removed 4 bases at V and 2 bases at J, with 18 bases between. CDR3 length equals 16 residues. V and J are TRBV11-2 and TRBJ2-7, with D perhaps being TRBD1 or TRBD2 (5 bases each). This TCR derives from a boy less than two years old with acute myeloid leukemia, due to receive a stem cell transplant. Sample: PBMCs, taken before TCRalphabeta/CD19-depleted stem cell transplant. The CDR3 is CASSSGGHLKAYEQYF. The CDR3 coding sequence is TGTGCCAGCAGCTCTGGAGGACATCTTAAAGCCTACGAGCAGTACTTC.